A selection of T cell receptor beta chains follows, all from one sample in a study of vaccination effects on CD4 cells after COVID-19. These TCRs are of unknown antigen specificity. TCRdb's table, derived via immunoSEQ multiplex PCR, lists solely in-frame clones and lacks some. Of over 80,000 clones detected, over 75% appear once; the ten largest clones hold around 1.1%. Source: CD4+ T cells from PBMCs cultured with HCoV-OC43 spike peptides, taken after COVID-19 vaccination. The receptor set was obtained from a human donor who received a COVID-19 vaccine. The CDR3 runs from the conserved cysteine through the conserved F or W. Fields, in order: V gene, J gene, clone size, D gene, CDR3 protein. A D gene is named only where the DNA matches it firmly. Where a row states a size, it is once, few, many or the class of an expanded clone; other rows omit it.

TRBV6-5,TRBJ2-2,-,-,CATDAGAGLGELFF
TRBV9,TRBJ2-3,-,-,CASSVDQSSTDTQYF
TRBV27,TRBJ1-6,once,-,CASNALGQSNSPLHF
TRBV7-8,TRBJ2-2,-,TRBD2,CASSRSGAGELFF
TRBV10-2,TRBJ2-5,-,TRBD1,CASSVGQEETQYF
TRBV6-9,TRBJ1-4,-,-,CASSYLFLPREKLFF
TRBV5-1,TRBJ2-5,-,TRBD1,CASSLEPVSGGTQYF
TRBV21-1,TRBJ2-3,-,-,CASNPSLRWGPSTDTQYF
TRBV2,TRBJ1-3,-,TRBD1,CASSATGGSGNTIYF
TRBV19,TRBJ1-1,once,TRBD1,CASSPQTGLNTEAFF
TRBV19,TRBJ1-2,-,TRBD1,CASRQTGERNGYTF
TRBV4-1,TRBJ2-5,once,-,CASSQGVGKGQETQYF
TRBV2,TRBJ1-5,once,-,CASEPLRSNQPQHF
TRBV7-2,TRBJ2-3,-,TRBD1,CASSRQGADTQYF
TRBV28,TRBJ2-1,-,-,CASSFVYNEQFF
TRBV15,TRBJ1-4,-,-,CATSRDIFATNEKLFF
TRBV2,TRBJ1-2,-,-,CASRAGEGVGYGYTF
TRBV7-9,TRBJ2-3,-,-,CASSLVPDTQYF